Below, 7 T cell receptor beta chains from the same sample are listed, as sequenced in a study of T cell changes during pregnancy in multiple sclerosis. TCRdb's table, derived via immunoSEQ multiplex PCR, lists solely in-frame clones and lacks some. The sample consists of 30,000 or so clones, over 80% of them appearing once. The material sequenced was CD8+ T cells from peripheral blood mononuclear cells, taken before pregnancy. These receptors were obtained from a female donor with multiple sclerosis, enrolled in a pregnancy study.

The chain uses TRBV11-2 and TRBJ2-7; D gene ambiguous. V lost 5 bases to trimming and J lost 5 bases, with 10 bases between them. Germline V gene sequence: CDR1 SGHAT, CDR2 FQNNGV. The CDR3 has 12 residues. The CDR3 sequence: CASSVRLHEQYF. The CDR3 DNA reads TGTGCCAGCAGCGTACGACTTCACGAGCAGTACTTC.

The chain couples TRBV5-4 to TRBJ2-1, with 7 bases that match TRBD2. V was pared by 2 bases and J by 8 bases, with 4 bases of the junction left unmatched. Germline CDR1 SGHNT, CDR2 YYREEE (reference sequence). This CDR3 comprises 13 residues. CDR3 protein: CASSFRGSHEQFF. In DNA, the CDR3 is TGTGCCAGCAGCTTCCGCGGGAGTCATGAGCAGTTCTTC. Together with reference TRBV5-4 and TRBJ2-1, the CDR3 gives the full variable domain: ETGVTQSPTHLIKTRGQQVTLRCSSQSGHNTVSWYQQALGQGPQFIFQYYREEENGRGNFPPRFSGLQFPNYSSELNVNALELDDSALYLCASSFRGSHEQFFGPGTRLTVL.

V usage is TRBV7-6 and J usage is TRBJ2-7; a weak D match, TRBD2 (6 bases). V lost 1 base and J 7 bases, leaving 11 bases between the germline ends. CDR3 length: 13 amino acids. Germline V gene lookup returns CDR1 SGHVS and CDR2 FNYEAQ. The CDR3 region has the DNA TGTGCCAGCAGCTTAGGGAGGGGAAGTGAGCAGTACTTC. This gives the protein CASSLGRGSEQYF.

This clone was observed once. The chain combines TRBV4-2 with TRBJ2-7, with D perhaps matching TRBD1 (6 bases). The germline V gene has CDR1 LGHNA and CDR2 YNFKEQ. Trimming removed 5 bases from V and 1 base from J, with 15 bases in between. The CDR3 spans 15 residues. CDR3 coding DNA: TGTGCCAGCAGCTTCTCCAGGGGAATTTCCTACGAGCAGTACTTC. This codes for CASSFSRGISYEQYF.

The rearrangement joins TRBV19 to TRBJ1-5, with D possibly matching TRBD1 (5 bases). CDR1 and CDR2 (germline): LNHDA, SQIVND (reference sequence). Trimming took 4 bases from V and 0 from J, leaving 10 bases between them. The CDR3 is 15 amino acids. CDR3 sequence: CASSSGGASNQPQHF. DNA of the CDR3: TGTGCCAGTAGTAGCGGAGGGGCTAGCAATCAGCCCCAGCATTTT.

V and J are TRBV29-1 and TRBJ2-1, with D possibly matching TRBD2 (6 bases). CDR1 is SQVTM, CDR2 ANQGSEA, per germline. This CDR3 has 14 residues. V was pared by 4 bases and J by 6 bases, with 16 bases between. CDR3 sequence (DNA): TGCAGCGTTGCGGGCGGGGATAGAACCAATGAGCAGTTCTTC. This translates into CSVAGGDRTNEQFF.

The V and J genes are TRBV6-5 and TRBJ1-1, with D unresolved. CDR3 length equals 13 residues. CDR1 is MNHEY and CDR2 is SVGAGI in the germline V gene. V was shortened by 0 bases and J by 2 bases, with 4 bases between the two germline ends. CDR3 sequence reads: CASSYSANTEAFF. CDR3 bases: TGTGCCAGCAGTTACTCAGCTAACACTGAAGCTTTCTTT.